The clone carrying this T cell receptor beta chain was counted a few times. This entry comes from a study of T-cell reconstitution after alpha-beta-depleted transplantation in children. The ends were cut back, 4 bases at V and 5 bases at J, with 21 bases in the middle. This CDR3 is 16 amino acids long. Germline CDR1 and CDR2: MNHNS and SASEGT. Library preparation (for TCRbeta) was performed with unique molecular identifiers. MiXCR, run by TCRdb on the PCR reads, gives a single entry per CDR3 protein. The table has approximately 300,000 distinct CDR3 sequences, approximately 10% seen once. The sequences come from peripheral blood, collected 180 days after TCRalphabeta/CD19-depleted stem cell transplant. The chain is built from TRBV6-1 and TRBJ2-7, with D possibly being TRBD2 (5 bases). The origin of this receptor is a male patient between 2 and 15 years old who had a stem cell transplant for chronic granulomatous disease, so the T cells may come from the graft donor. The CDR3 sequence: CASSALRSKAGDEQYF. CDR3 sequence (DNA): TGTGCCAGCAGTGCCTTGAGGAGTAAGGCCGGGGACGAGCAGTACTTC.